The sequence of this T cell receptor beta chain was determined in a study of blood T cell repertoires in COVID-19. Across the study: The samples span acute and convalescent COVID-19 from the United States, Italy and Spain.

This table comes from immunoSEQ multiplex PCR, and its TCRdb copy is limited to in-frame clones, with some not included. The sample holds roughly 300,000 clones, roughly 90% seen once. Germline V gene sequence: CDR1 SGHDN, CDR2 FVKESK. Losses at the gene ends were 4 bases for V and 8 bases for J; bases not matched to a gene: 7. There are 14 residues in the CDR3. Living in about two dozen US areas, the participants were between 18 and 89 years of age. This TCR was sampled from a woman aged 30 to 39 who had recovered from COVID-19. The J gene is TRBJ2-2, the V gene TRBV14; 7 bases are a match to TRBD1. Sequencing used PBMCs or T cells enriched from blood (not recorded which). The DNA for the CDR3 is TGTGCCAGCAGCCTCGGGACAGCAGCGGGGGAGCTGTTTTTT. Protein: CASSLGTAAGELFF.